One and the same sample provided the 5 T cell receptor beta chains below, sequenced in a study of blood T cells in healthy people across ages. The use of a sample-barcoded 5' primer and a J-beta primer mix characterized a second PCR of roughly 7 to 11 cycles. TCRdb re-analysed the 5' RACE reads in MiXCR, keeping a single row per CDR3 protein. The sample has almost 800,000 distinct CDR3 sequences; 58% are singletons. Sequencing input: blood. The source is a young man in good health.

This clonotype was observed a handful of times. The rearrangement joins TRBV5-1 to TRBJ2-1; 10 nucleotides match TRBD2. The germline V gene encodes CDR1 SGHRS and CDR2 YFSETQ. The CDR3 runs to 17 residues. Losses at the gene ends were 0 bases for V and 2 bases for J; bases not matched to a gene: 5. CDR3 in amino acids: CASSLAPSGSAYNEQFF. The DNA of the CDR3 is TGCGCCAGCAGCTTGGCGCCTAGCGGGAGCGCCTACAATGAGCAGTTCTTC.

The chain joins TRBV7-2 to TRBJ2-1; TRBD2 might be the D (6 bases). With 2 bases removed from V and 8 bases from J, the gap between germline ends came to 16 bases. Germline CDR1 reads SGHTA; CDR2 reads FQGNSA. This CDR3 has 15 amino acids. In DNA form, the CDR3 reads TGTGCCAGCAGCTTAACGGCGGGGAATATGTATGAGCAGTTCTTC. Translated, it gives CASSLTAGNMYEQFF.

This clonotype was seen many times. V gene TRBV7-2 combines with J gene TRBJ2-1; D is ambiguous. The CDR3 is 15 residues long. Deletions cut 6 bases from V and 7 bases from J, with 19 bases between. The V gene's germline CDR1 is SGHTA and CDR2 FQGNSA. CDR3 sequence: CASRVPGSEANEQFF. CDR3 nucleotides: TGTGCCAGCAGGGTACCGGGCTCCGAGGCAAATGAGCAGTTCTTC.

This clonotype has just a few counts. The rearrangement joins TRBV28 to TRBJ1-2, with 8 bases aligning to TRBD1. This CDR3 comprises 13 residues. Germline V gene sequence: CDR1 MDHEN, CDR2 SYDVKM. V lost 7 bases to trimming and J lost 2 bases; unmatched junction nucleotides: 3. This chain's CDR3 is CASKRQGNYGYTF. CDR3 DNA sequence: TGTGCCAGCAAACGACAGGGGAACTATGGCTACACCTTC.

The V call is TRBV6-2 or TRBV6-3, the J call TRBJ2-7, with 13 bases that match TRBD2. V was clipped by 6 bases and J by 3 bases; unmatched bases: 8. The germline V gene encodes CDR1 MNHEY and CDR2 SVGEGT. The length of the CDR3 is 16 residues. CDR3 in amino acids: CASSPSRTSGSYEQYF. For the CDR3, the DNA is TGTGCCAGCAGCCCTTCGCGGACTAGCGGGAGCTACGAGCAGTACTTC.